This passage covers 32 T cell receptor beta chains from one sample sequenced in a study of blood T cell repertoires in COVID-19. Using immunoSEQ multiplex PCR, the repertoire was profiled, and TCRdb retains in-frame clones only, with some absent. Here the sample spans 200,000 to 250,000 clones, around 80% being singletons. Sequencing input: PBMCs or T cells enriched from blood (not recorded which). Source of these receptors: a woman in her forties with acute COVID-19.

The chain couples TRBV5-6 to TRBJ2-3, with a weak D call TRBD1 (6 bases). The germline V gene has CDR1 SGHDT and CDR2 YYEEEE. V dropped 4 bases and J dropped 5 bases, with 14 bases sitting between them. This CDR3 has 14 residues. The CDR3 region is CASSRQVYRDTQYF. CDR3 nucleotides: TGTGCCAGCAGCCGACAGGTCTACAGAGATACGCAGTATTTT.

This clone has a handful of counts. V is TRBV28 and J is TRBJ1-5; TRBD1 agrees at 11 bases. The V gene's germline CDR1 is MDHEN and CDR2 SYDVKM. The ends lost 4 bases at V and 1 base at J; junction bases unmatched: 3. CDR3 length: 16 residues. The CDR3 loop reads CASSYGTGGSNQPQHF. In DNA, the CDR3 is TGTGCCAGCAGTTATGGGACAGGGGGAAGCAATCAGCCCCAGCATTTT.

This chain connects TRBV28 to TRBJ1-2; tentatively, D is TRBD1 (6 bases). Germline assignment: CDR1 MDHEN and CDR2 SYDVKM. Trimming cost V 3 bases and J 8 bases, with 13 bases left between them. The length of the CDR3 is 13 residues. The CDR3 nucleotides are TGTGCCAGCAGTTTTATGGACAGCCGAGGCTACACCTTC. Translation gives CASSFMDSRGYTF.

This chain links TRBV30 with TRBJ1-3, with D maybe TRBD1 (5 bases). The CDR3 is 13 residues long. V lost 3 bases to trimming and J lost 2 bases, with 8 bases between them. Germline V gene lookup returns CDR1 GTSNPN and CDR2 SVGIG (reference sequence). The CDR3 loop reads CAWRGTPGNTIYF. In nucleotides, the CDR3 is TGTGCCTGGAGAGGGACTCCTGGAAACACCATATATTTT.

V gene TRBV2 combines with J gene TRBJ2-2, with 7 bases that match TRBD1. Germline V gene sequence: CDR1 SNHLY, CDR2 FYNNEI. This CDR3 has 16 amino acids. V lost 6 bases and J lost 4; bases outside the gene matches: 11. The CDR3 is CASRGMRGRPTGELFF. The CDR3, as DNA: TGTGCCAGCAGGGGCATGAGGGGGCGCCCCACCGGGGAGCTGTTTTTT. Complete variable domain (other parts from reference TRBV2 and TRBJ2-2): EPEVTQTPSHQVTQMGQEVILRCVPISNHLYFYWYRQILGQKVEFLVSFYNNEISEKSEIFDDQFSVERPDGSNFTLKIRSTKLEDSAMYFCASRGMRGRPTGELFFGEGSRLTVL.

The chain joins TRBV5-4 to TRBJ2-5; 10 nucleotides match TRBD2. The germline V gene encodes CDR1 SGHNT and CDR2 YYREEE (reference sequence). V shed 4 bases and J 5 bases; nucleotides not matched to a gene: 5. CDR3 length equals 14 residues. The CDR3: CASSRLAGAETQYF. CDR3 nucleotides: TGTGCCAGCAGCCGTCTAGCGGGAGCGGAGACCCAGTACTTC.

The chain links TRBV12-1 to TRBJ1-2. TRBV12-1 corresponds to a pseudogene. The CDR3 loop spans 13 amino acids. CDR3 in DNA: TGTGCCAGCAGCCCCATAGGCGGCTATGGCTACACCTTC. This sequence encodes CASSPIGGYGYTF.

The genes are TRBV11-3 and TRBJ2-1; 8 bases agree with TRBD1. The CDR3 is 15 amino acids. After removal of 5 bases from V and 4 bases from J, the junction contained 7 bases not matched to a gene. In germline, CDR1 is SGHNT, CDR2 YENEEA. The CDR3, as DNA: TGTGCCAGCAGCCCGACAGGGGAGGATTACAATGAGCAGTTCTTC. Translating it yields CASSPTGEDYNEQFF.

This sequence joins TRBV7-8 and TRBJ2-5; the match to TRBD1 covers 9 bases. J was trimmed by 5 bases and V by 4 bases; bases with no gene match: 5. Per the germline V gene, CDR1 is SGHVS and CDR2 is FQNEAQ. The CDR3 spans 14 residues. The CDR3 coding sequence is TGTGCCAGCAGCTGGGACAGGGTTTTGGAGACCCAGTACTTC. Its translation is CASSWDRVLETQYF.

The chain links TRBV1 to TRBJ2-5; TRBD2, as called in the table, went unchecked against the DNA. TRBV1 has pseudogene status. The CDR3 is made up of 16 amino acids. CDR3 nucleotides: TGCACCAGCATAAACCCTGGAGGGGCTAAAAAAGAGACCCAGTACTTC. It yields the protein CTSINPGGAKKETQYF.

This rearrangement joins TRBV7-9 to TRBJ1-3; D is undetermined. The CDR3 loop spans 13 amino acids. The V gene's germline CDR1 is SEHNR and CDR2 FQNEAQ (reference sequence). The germline V and J ends were trimmed by 5 bases and 4 bases, with 9 bases remaining between them. CDR3 sequence (DNA): TGTGCCAGCAGCGTCGTGGAGGGAAACACCATATATTTT. Translating it yields CASSVVEGNTIYF.

The CDR3: CASSPQGPTEAFF. The CDR3, as DNA: TGTGCCAGCAGTCCGCAGGGTCCGACTGAAGCTTTCTTT. This chain uses TRBV27 with TRBJ1-1; D might be TRBD1 (5 bases). This CDR3 region has 13 residues. Trimming removed 5 bases at V and 5 bases at J, with 12 bases between. Germline V gene data show CDR1 as MNHEY and CDR2 as SMNVEV (reference sequence).

V is TRBV5-4 and J is TRBJ2-1, with 10 nucleotides matching TRBD2. CDR1 and CDR2 from the germline V gene are SGHNT and YYREEE (reference sequence). The CDR3 sequence is 17 residues long. Trimming took 3 bases from V and 8 from J; bases not matched to a gene: 14. CDR3: CASSSGLAETSFDEQFF. CDR3 DNA sequence: TGTGCCAGCAGCTCCGGACTAGCGGAGACGAGTTTCGATGAGCAGTTCTTC. Using reference TRBV5-4 and TRBJ2-1 for the parts outside the CDR3, the full variable domain is ETGVTQSPTHLIKTRGQQVTLRCSSQSGHNTVSWYQQALGQGPQFIFQYYREEENGRGNFPPRFSGLQFPNYSSELNVNALELDDSALYLCASSSGLAETSFDEQFFGPGTRLTVL.

As to this clone: The sample carries other DNA sequences with the same CDR3. The chain links TRBV18 to TRBJ2-7; D unresolved. The CDR3 extends over 12 amino acids. The germline V gene has CDR1 KGHSH and CDR2 LQKENI. The ends were cut back, 3 bases at V and 1 base at J, with 4 bases in the middle. This CDR3 is CASSPSSYEQYF. CDR3 coding DNA: TGTGCCAGCTCACCCTCTTCCTACGAGCAGTACTTC.

This chain connects TRBV28 to TRBJ2-4, with 15 bases fitting TRBD2. The ends lost 7 bases at V and 6 bases at J; junction bases unmatched: 16. Germline-derived CDR1 and CDR2 are MDHEN and SYDVKM. This CDR3 spans 19 amino acids. The CDR3 DNA reads as TGTGCCAGCACCGGGACTAGCGGGAGGAATCGGGTTAATGGAAACATTCAGTACTTC. Translation: CASTGTSGRNRVNGNIQYF.

The CDR3 here is CANGQGPYEQYF. The CDR3 nucleotides read TGTGCCAACGGACAGGGCCCCTACGAGCAGTACTTC. V usage is TRBV10-3 and J usage is TRBJ2-7; TRBD1 matches at 8 bases. The germline V gene encodes CDR1 ENHRY and CDR2 SYGVKD. The CDR3 length is 12 residues. V gave up 10 bases and J gave up 2 bases; unmatched junction bases: 4.

The V gene is TRBV28, the J gene TRBJ2-7; the D gene is possibly TRBD1 (5 bases). V lost 5 bases and J 4 bases, leaving 21 bases between the germline ends. The V gene's germline CDR1 is MDHEN and CDR2 SYDVKM. The CDR3 loop spans 16 amino acids. Here the CDR3 reads CASSTSDSRAAYEQYF. CDR3 coding DNA: TGTGCCAGCAGTACCTCCGACAGTCGGGCGGCGTACGAGCAGTACTTC. Full variable domain (rest looked up from reference TRBV28 and TRBJ2-7): DVKVTQSSRYLVKRTGEKVFLECVQDMDHENMFWYRQDPGLGLRLIYFSYDVKMKEKGDIPEGYSVSREKKERFSLILESASTNQTSMYLCASSTSDSRAAYEQYFGPGTRLTVT.

J is TRBJ1-1 and V is TRBV5-1; 10 bases match TRBD1. The CDR3 totals 16 residues. CDR1 is SGHRS and CDR2 is YFSETQ in the germline V gene. Unmatched junction bases numbered 6, after V lost 4 bases and J lost 0 bases. The CDR3 here is CASSVGTGVMNTEAFF. The CDR3 coding sequence is TGCGCCAGCAGCGTGGGGACAGGGGTTATGAACACTGAAGCTTTCTTT.

CDR3 nucleotides: TGTGCCAGCAGCGACAGGGTTCGAAGCCCCTACAATGAGCAGTTCTTC. Protein: CASSDRVRSPYNEQFF. The chain joins TRBV9 to TRBJ2-1; possible D gene TRBD1, 6 bases. V lost 3 bases, J lost 2 bases, and 15 bases lay in between. This CDR3 has 16 amino acids. Looked up from germline, CDR1 is SGDLS and CDR2 is YYNGEE.

The rearrangement links TRBV29-1 to TRBJ2-7; D may be TRBD2 (7 bases). CDR3 length: 14 residues. Per germline, CDR1 SQVTM and CDR2 ANQGSEA. Trimming took off 6 bases at V and 4 bases at J, with 19 bases between the two ends. In nucleotides, the CDR3 is TGCAGCGTGACAATGGGAGGGGGATCGTACGAGCAGTACTTC. Amino acids: CSVTMGGGSYEQYF.

Comments on this clone: Compared with germline, one end of the junction differs, possibly owing to a read error. The chain links TRBV12-3 or TRBV12-4 to TRBJ2-3; D not certain. CDR3 length: 12 residues. CDR3 sequence: CASLVGTDTRYF. CDR3 sequence (DNA): TGTGCCTCTCTTGTTGGCACAGATACGCGGTATTTT.

This chain links TRBV6-2 or TRBV6-3 with TRBJ2-7; the match to TRBD2 covers 7 bases. Trimming cost V 2 bases and J 5 bases; bases outside gene matches: 9. Per germline, CDR1 MNHEY and CDR2 SVGEGT. The CDR3 contains 15 residues. Written as DNA, the CDR3 is TGTGCCAGCAGTTACGCCTGGCGGGAGTCCGACGAGCAGTACTTC. It encodes CASSYAWRESDEQYF.

V usage is TRBV19 and J usage is TRBJ1-5; D call uncertain. The V and J ends lost 0 bases and 8 bases respectively, with 8 bases between them. Germline CDR1 LNHDA, CDR2 SQIVND (reference sequence). CDR3 length equals 13 residues. The CDR3 region is CASSIDRLKPQHF. The CDR3 DNA sequence: TGTGCCAGTAGTATAGACAGGCTTAAGCCCCAGCATTTT.

This chain joins TRBV7-8 and TRBJ1-5; maybe TRBD1 (5 bases). V lost 4 bases and J 6 bases, leaving 16 bases between the germline ends. Germline CDR1 is SGHVS and CDR2 is FQNEAQ. CDR3 length: 15 amino acids. CDR3 nucleotide sequence: TGTGCCAGCAGCTCAGAGGAGGGGTACGGTCAGCCCCAGCATTTT. Its translation is CASSSEEGYGQPQHF.

V and J are TRBV6-6 and TRBJ1-1, with TRBD1 as a possible D gene (6 bases). The CDR3 is 18 amino acids. V lost 5 bases and J 0 bases, leaving 22 bases between the germline ends. CDR1 and CDR2 (germline): MNHNY, SVGAGI (reference sequence). As DNA, the CDR3 is TGTGCCAGCAGTCGGCTGCCTCAGGGGTTCATCATGAACACTGAAGCTTTCTTT. Translation: CASSRLPQGFIMNTEAFF.

The chain carries TRBV27 and TRBJ2-3; TRBD2 aligns across 11 bases. V trimming: 6 bases; J trimming: 4 bases; junction bases outside the gene matches: 3. The germline gives CDR1 MNHEY, CDR2 SMNVEV (reference sequence). This CDR3 has 14 residues. CDR3 DNA: TGTGCCAGCAGGGTAGCGGGAGGGGCAGATACGCAGTATTTT. It translates to CASRVAGGADTQYF.

The chain employs TRBV28 and TRBJ1-1, with 7 bases identical to TRBD1. The V gene end was trimmed by 6 bases and the J gene end by 4 bases; junction bases not matched to a gene: 8. This CDR3 has 14 amino acids. Per the germline V gene, CDR1 is MDHEN and CDR2 is SYDVKM. The CDR3 region has the DNA TGTGCCAGCAGCGGACAGGAAAGGGGCACTGAAGCTTTCTTT. Its protein is CASSGQERGTEAFF.

V is TRBV24-1 and J is TRBJ1-1; no clear D gene. The CDR3 consists of 14 residues. The germline gives CDR1 KGHDR, CDR2 SFDVKD. V was clipped by 4 bases and J by 8 bases, with 16 bases between them. CDR3 in DNA: TGTGCCACCAGTGACGGCAGGACTGCTCGGGAAGCTTTCTTT. It is translated as CATSDGRTAREAFF.

CDR3 loop: CASSETGGNHQPQHF. CDR3 sequence (DNA): TGTGCCAGCAGTGAGACGGGGGGAAATCATCAGCCCCAGCATTTT. The V gene is TRBV2, the J gene TRBJ1-5; D might be TRBD1 (5 bases). CDR3 length equals 15 residues. Germline CDR1 reads SNHLY; CDR2 reads FYNNEI. V lost 3 bases, J lost 5 bases, and 14 bases lay in between.

The chain joins TRBV29-1 to TRBJ1-1, with 7 bases identical to TRBD1. From germline, CDR1 is SQVTM and CDR2 ANQGSEA. The CDR3 has 14 amino acids. The V segment lost 8 bases and the J segment 4 bases; nucleotides outside the gene matches: 13. The CDR3 protein is CSSREGAIGTEAFF. Written as DNA, the CDR3 is TGCAGCTCACGGGAGGGGGCGATAGGCACTGAAGCTTTCTTT.

The chain has TRBV6-5 and TRBJ1-3, with 7 positions matching TRBD1. Trimming at V came to 6 bases and at J to 5 bases, leaving 4 bases not matched to a gene. CDR1 is MNHEY, CDR2 SVGAGI, per germline. This CDR3 is 13 amino acids long. As DNA, the CDR3 is TGTGCCAGCAGCCCGACAGGGAGAAACACCATATATTTT. Its protein is CASSPTGRNTIYF.

This clone was recorded a few times. This rearrangement joins TRBV6-5 to TRBJ1-3; D call uncertain. Between the trimmed V and J ends, which lost 7 bases and 3 bases, there was a span of 13 bases. The CDR3 contains 14 residues. Germline V CDR1 and CDR2: MNHEY, SVGAGI. CDR3 region: CASKNSKNGNTIYF. The CDR3 region has the DNA TGTGCCAGCAAGAACAGTAAAAATGGAAACACCATATATTTT.